Below are 23 T cell receptor beta chains sequenced from a single sample in a study of beta chain features in type 1 diabetes. The investigators reverse transcribed all of the isolated RNA, so they sequenced expressed TCRB transcripts. Measured with immunoSEQ multiplex PCR; TCRdb has only the in-frame clones, and not every one. The sample carries 390,000 or so clones, approximately 13% recorded once. The sequenced sample was naive CD4+ T cells from blood. These receptors were collected from a man aged 25 to 45 in good health.

The chain uses TRBV4-1 and TRBJ2-1; the match to TRBD2 covers 8 bases. CDR1 is MGHRA and CDR2 is YSYEKL in the germline V gene. The CDR3 spans 14 residues. The V segment lost 4 bases and the J segment 6 bases; nucleotides outside the gene matches: 5. Here the CDR3 DNA reads TGCGCCAGCAGCCCGACTAGCGCCTTCAATGAGCAGTTCTTC. Translated, it gives CASSPTSAFNEQFF.

The chain is built from TRBV29-1 and TRBJ1-2, with D uncertain. V was clipped by 4 bases and J by 6 bases, with 6 bases between them. The germline CDR1 and CDR2 sequences are SQVTM and ANQGSEA. The length of the CDR3 is 10 residues. The CDR3 DNA reads TGCAGCGTTGCAGCTAATGGCTACACCTTC. Residues: CSVAANGYTF.

This clone was detected a few times. The chain joins TRBV4-1 to TRBJ2-5, with 9 bases fitting TRBD1. V shed 3 bases and J 4 bases; nucleotides not matched to a gene: 3. The germline CDR1 and CDR2 sequences are MGHRA and YSYEKL. The length of the CDR3 is 14 residues. Here the CDR3 reads CASSHTGGRETQYF. The CDR3 DNA follows: TGCGCCAGCAGCCATACAGGGGGCCGAGAGACCCAGTACTTC.

The sample holds a few counts of this clone. This chain uses TRBV13 with TRBJ1-1; D unclear. The CDR3 totals 13 residues. The V and J ends lost 9 bases and 2 bases respectively, with 13 bases between them. Germline V gives CDR1 PRHDT, CDR2 FYEKMQ (reference sequence). The CDR3, as DNA: TGTGCCAGTACAAGGTGGGCAAACACTGAAGCTTTCTTT. Its protein is CASTRWANTEAFF.

The rearrangement links TRBV6-4 to TRBJ1-1, with TRBD1 as a possible D gene (6 bases). Germline V gene sequence: CDR1 MRHNA, CDR2 SNTAGT. The CDR3 sequence is 13 residues long. The V end was cut by 4 bases, the J end by 7 bases, with 13 bases between. The chain's CDR3 is CASSVGTTNEAFF. The CDR3, as DNA: TGTGCCAGCAGTGTCGGGACAACCAATGAAGCTTTCTTT.

The chain links TRBV20-1 to TRBJ2-3, with D hard to call. Trimming stripped 3 bases from V and 3 bases from J, with 4 bases between. Germline CDR1 and CDR2: DFQATT and SNEGSKA (reference sequence). CDR3 size: 11 residues. This CDR3 reads CSASITDTQYF. DNA for the CDR3: TGCAGTGCTAGCATTACAGATACGCAGTATTTT.

In this sample, this clone turned up a few times. The chain links TRBV6-5 to TRBJ2-6; no clear D. The CDR3 is 14 residues long. CDR1 and CDR2 (germline): MNHEY, SVGAGI. The V end was cut by 1 base, the J end by 5 bases, with 6 bases between. This CDR3 is CASSYFDRANVLTF. CDR3 in DNA: TGTGCCAGCAGTTACTTCGACAGGGCCAACGTCCTGACTTTC.

This clone has just one count. The chain employs TRBV9 and TRBJ2-1; 11 bases map to TRBD2. After removal of 3 bases from V and 4 bases from J, the junction contained 6 bases not matched to a gene. Germline loops: CDR1 SGDLS, CDR2 YYNGEE. This CDR3 is built from 16 residues. The CDR3 DNA reads TGTGCCAGCAGCGCCCGACTAGCGGGGACATACAATGAGCAGTTCTTC. Translating it yields CASSARLAGTYNEQFF.

This clone was counted only a few times. V is TRBV7-3 and J is TRBJ2-5, with D perhaps given as TRBD1 or TRBD2 (5 bases each). V lost 0 bases and J lost 4, with 15 bases in between. This CDR3 has 16 amino acids. Germline loops: CDR1 SGHTA, CDR2 FQGTGA. CDR3 residues: CASSLTSAGGAETQYF. CDR3 sequence (DNA): TGTGCCAGCAGCTTAACGTCGGCTGGGGGAGCAGAGACCCAGTACTTC.

This clone was detected only a few times. The chain is built from TRBV7-9 and TRBJ2-2, with D perhaps TRBD1 (6 bases). The CDR3 has 15 amino acids. The germline CDR1 and CDR2 sequences are SEHNR and FQNEAQ (reference sequence). Deletions cut 1 base from V and 6 bases from J, with 12 bases between. The CDR3 spells CASSLETGIAGELFF. The CDR3 bases are TGTGCCAGCAGCTTAGAAACAGGGATCGCCGGGGAGCTGTTTTTT.

This clone appeared a few times. The rearrangement links TRBV5-6 to TRBJ1-1, with 7 bases fitting TRBD1. Germline V gives CDR1 SGHDT, CDR2 YYEEEE. The CDR3 is 15 amino acids. With V trimmed by 6 bases and J by 0 bases, 8 bases remained unmatched. CDR3 in DNA: TGTGCCAGCACCCCAGGGGGGTTCATGAACACTGAAGCTTTCTTT. Amino acid sequence: CASTPGGFMNTEAFF. The full variable domain, with the rest looked up from reference TRBV5-6 and TRBJ1-1, is DAGVTQSPTHLIKTRGQQVTLRCSPKSGHDTVSWYQQALGQGPQFIFQYYEEEERQRGNFPDRFSGHQFPNYSSELNVNALLLGDSALYLCASTPGGFMNTEAFFGQGTRLTVV.

This clone was recorded a few times. This chain uses TRBV7-2 with TRBJ2-1; 9 bases map to TRBD2. The CDR3 sequence is 14 residues long. Germline V gene data show CDR1 as SGHTA and CDR2 as FQGNSA. V lost 5 bases to trimming and J lost 7 bases; unmatched junction nucleotides: 6. The CDR3 sequence is CASSEGLAYNEQFF. The DNA of the CDR3 is TGTGCCAGCAGCGAGGGACTAGCTTATAATGAGCAGTTCTTC.

The V call is TRBV29-1, the J call TRBJ2-5, with 8 bases that match TRBD2. Germline CDR1 reads SQVTM; CDR2 reads ANQGSEA. After removal of 6 bases from V and 4 bases from J, the junction contained 13 bases not matched to a gene. This CDR3 is built from 15 residues. CDR3 nucleotide sequence: TGCAGCGTAGAGCGCCCCGGGGGGGCCATAGAGACCCAGTACTTC. The encoded protein is CSVERPGGAIETQYF.

This clone was counted between two and nine times. The chain has TRBV2 and TRBJ2-3; D perhaps matches TRBD2 (5 bases). CDR3 length: 15 residues. The germline V and J ends were trimmed by 2 bases and 2 bases, with 11 bases remaining between them. The V gene's germline CDR1 is SNHLY and CDR2 FYNNEI. The CDR3 nucleotides are TGTGCCAGCAGTGAATGGCGGGTACTCACAGATACGCAGTATTTT. Amino acid sequence: CASSEWRVLTDTQYF. Looking up the rest from reference TRBV2 and TRBJ2-3 gives the full variable domain: EPEVTQTPSHQVTQMGQEVILRCVPISNHLYFYWYRQILGQKVEFLVSFYNNEISEKSEIFDDQFSVERPDGSNFTLKIRSTKLEDSAMYFCASSEWRVLTDTQYFGPGTRLTVL.

The chain has TRBV11-3 and TRBJ2-5; the match to TRBD1 covers 9 bases. The CDR3 sequence is 15 residues long. Trimming removed 5 bases from V and 4 bases from J; junction bases left unmatched: 8. The germline CDR1 and CDR2 sequences are SGHNT and YENEEA. Here the CDR3 DNA reads TGTGCCAGCAGCCACCGGGACAGGGTTTCAGAGACCCAGTACTTC. The encoded protein is CASSHRDRVSETQYF.

This clone occurred a few times. This rearrangement joins TRBV4-2 to TRBJ2-3, with D perhaps matching TRBD1 (5 bases). The V gene's germline CDR1 is LGHNA and CDR2 YNFKEQ. V was trimmed by 3 bases and J by 1 base, leaving 11 bases between them. The length of the CDR3 is 15 residues. Here the CDR3 DNA reads TGTGCCAGCAGCCAGTCCGGCAGGGGCACAGATACGCAGTATTTT. This sequence encodes CASSQSGRGTDTQYF.

The chain employs TRBV13 and TRBJ2-6, with 14 nucleotides matching TRBD2. There are 19 residues in the CDR3. J lost 4 bases, V lost 5 bases, and 10 bases had no gene match. Germline V lookup: CDR1 PRHDT, CDR2 FYEKMQ (reference sequence). CDR3 region: CASSEGLAGEVEGANVLTF. The CDR3 DNA reads as TGTGCCAGCAGCGAGGGACTAGCGGGGGAGGTAGAAGGGGCCAACGTCCTGACTTTC. The entire variable domain, with the rest obtained from reference TRBV13 and TRBJ2-6, is as follows: AAGVIQSPRHLIKEKRETATLKCYPIPRHDTVYWYQQGPGQDPQFLISFYEKMQSDKGSIPDRFSAQQFSDYHSELNMSSLELGDSALYFCASSEGLAGEVEGANVLTFGAGSRLTVL.

This clone was detected a few times. The same CDR3 also results from other DNA sequences found in this sample. The chain links TRBV7-9 to TRBJ2-2; TRBD1 is a possible D gene (5 bases). Germline V gene data show CDR1 as SEHNR and CDR2 as FQNEAQ (reference sequence). V was shortened by 5 bases and J by 1 base, with 8 bases between the two germline ends. The CDR3 consists of 14 residues. The CDR3 bases are TGTGCCAGCAGCCCCGGACAGAACACCGGGGAGCTGTTTTTT. Residues: CASSPGQNTGELFF.

This clone was picked up a small number of times. The chain recombines TRBV7-2 with TRBJ2-3; D gene unclear. Germline CDR1 and CDR2: SGHTA and FQGNSA. Trimming pared 5 bases from V and 5 bases from J, leaving 20 bases between. CDR3 size: 16 residues. The chain's CDR3 is CASSPIWRGDGDTQYF. The CDR3 DNA follows: TGTGCCAGCAGCCCAATATGGCGTGGGGATGGAGATACGCAGTATTTT.

This clone was seen at least ten times. The chain links TRBV9 to TRBJ2-3; the D is unclear. With 8 bases removed from V and 0 bases from J, the gap between germline ends came to 7 bases. CDR3 size: 12 residues. The germline CDR1 and CDR2 sequences are SGDLS and YYNGEE. The CDR3 DNA reads TGTGCCAGTGCGCCTAGCACAGATACGCAGTATTTT. This sequence encodes CASAPSTDTQYF.

V gene TRBV27 combines with J gene TRBJ2-7; TRBD2 matches 7 bases. The CDR3 runs 14 residues. The ends lost 6 bases at V and 6 bases at J; junction bases unmatched: 11. In germline, CDR1 is MNHEY, CDR2 SMNVEV (reference sequence). The CDR3 spells CASSRGGLEREQYF. The DNA for the CDR3 is TGTGCCAGCAGCCGCGGCGGACTAGAGCGCGAGCAGTACTTC.

This clone was observed a handful of times. The V call is TRBV30, the J call TRBJ1-1; the D gene is possibly TRBD1 (6 bases). The CDR3 consists of 13 residues. V gave up 7 bases and J gave up 2 bases, with 14 bases separating them. Germline values: CDR1 GTSNPN, CDR2 SVGIG (reference sequence). Here the CDR3 DNA reads TGTGCCTCGCAGACAGGTCCTAACACTGAAGCTTTCTTT. It encodes CASQTGPNTEAFF. Supplemented by reference TRBV30 and TRBJ1-1, the full variable domain reads SQTIHQWPATLVQPVGSPLSLECTVEGTSNPNLYWYRQAAGRGLQLLFYSVGIGQISSEVPQNLSASRPQDRQFILSSKKLLLSDSGFYLCASQTGPNTEAFFGQGTRLTVV.

This clone has just a few counts. The chain employs TRBV9 and TRBJ2-5; D is undetermined. There are 15 residues in the CDR3. Germline loops: CDR1 SGDLS, CDR2 YYNGEE. V was shortened by 0 bases and J by 2 bases, with 11 bases between the two germline ends. The CDR3 region has the DNA TGTGCCAGCAGCGTAGAGTTCCAGACTCAAGAGACCCAGTACTTC. Protein sequence: CASSVEFQTQETQYF.